This is a list of T cell receptor beta chains from one sample in a study of shared clonotypes between healthy human individuals. Only in-frame clones appear in the TCRdb table, and some are missing; sequencing was by immunoSEQ multiplex PCR. The repertoire has a few hundred thousand clones, 70% to 85% of them found once; the top ten carry more than 10%. The specimen sequenced was PBMCs. The receptor source for this set is a woman between 35 and 50 years old in good health. Some clones in this sample may be carry-over from other donors' samples. Both conserved end residues are part of each CDR3. The D gene is left open where the match is weak. Part of the rows lack a size; the others show once, few, many or a class for expanded clones.

TRBJ2-1	TRBD1	TRBV2	.	TGTGCCAGCAGAGGACAGGGGATTGAGCAGTTCTTC	CASRGQGIEQFF
TRBJ1-5	.	TRBV7-2	.	TGTGCCAGCAGCTTAAGCCAGTCGGAGGTCCAGCATTTT	CASSLSQSEVQHF
TRBJ1-5	TRBD1	TRBV30	.	TGTGCCTTCGGACAGGGTTTAAATCAGCCCCAGCATTTT	CAFGQGLNQPQHF
TRBJ1-1	TRBD1	TRBV27	.	TGTGCCAGCAGTTTAAGTCGAGGGGGCAACACTGAAGCTTTCTTT	CASSLSRGGNTEAFF
TRBJ2-7	.	TRBV7-2	few	TGTGCCAGTTCCAGGGGCGGGAGCTCCTACGAGCAGTACTTC	CASSRGGSSYEQYF
TRBJ1-2	.	TRBV11-2	many	TGTGCCAGCAGCTCACCCCCCTGGACAAAAAACTATGGCTACACCTTC	CASSSPPWTKNYGYTF
TRBJ2-2	.	TRBV5-6	.	TGTGCCAGCAGCTTGCTTTGGGGGGAGCTGTTTTTT	CASSLLWGELFF
TRBJ1-2	.	TRBV4-1	few	TGCGCCAGCAGCCAAGGGAACGACTATGGCTACACCTTC	CASSQGNDYGYTF
TRBJ2-3	TRBD2	TRBV2	.	TGTGCCAGCAGAAACCTAGCGGGAGGCGGTACGCAGTATTTT	CASRNLAGGGTQYF
TRBJ2-5	.	TRBV9	.	TGTGCCAGCAGCGTGTCCACTAACACCGGCCACCTAGGAAAAGAGACCCAGTACTTC	CASSVSTNTGHLGKETQYF
TRBJ1-4	TRBD1	TRBV7-9	.	TGTGCCAGCAGCCCGCGGGACAGGAATGAAAAACTGTTTTTT	CASSPRDRNEKLFF
TRBJ2-5	.	TRBV2	.	TGTGCCAGCAGTGACATAGCAGAGACCCAGTACTTC	CASSDIAETQYF
TRBJ2-5	.	TRBV6-5	.	TGTGCCAACTCACCCGGGACCTCGTACTTC	CANSPGTSYF
TRBJ2-7	.	TRBV29-1	once	TGCAGCGTTCGACAGGGAGGTAGATCCTACGAGCAGTACTTC	CSVRQGGRSYEQYF
TRBJ2-5	TRBD1	TRBV14	.	TGTGCCAGCAGCAAGGACAGGGGGTTACGAGAGACCCAGTACTTC	CASSKDRGLRETQYF
TRBJ2-4	.	TRBV4-2	.	TGTGCCAGCAGCCAAGATTTAGGAGGGAGGCCCGAGCCTAGAAACATTCAGTACTTC	CASSQDLGGRPEPRNIQYF
TRBJ2-7	.	TRBV27	.	TGTGCCAGCAGTCTTTTTTCTTTTCCCGCCGGGACAAAGGAAGGGGAGCAGTACTTC	CASSLFSFPAGTKEGEQYF
TRBJ1-2	.	TRBV6-1	.	TGTGCCAGCAGTGAAGGTCATCTCCTCAACTATGGCTACACCTTC	CASSEGHLLNYGYTF
TRBJ1-2	.	TRBV6-5	.	TGTGCCAGCAGTTTTCAGGGAACTTCCAACTATGGCTACACCTTC	CASSFQGTSNYGYTF
TRBJ2-6	.	TRBV6-1	.	TGTGCCAGCAACCTAGACAGGCTTGGGGCCAACGTCCTGACTTTC	CASNLDRLGANVLTF
TRBJ1-2	.	TRBV5-8	.	TGTGCCAGCAGCCCCCGGGGGGCGGGATATGGCTACACCTTC	CASSPRGAGYGYTF
TRBJ2-1	TRBD2	TRBV7-3	.	TGTGCCAGCAGCTCTCCGGGACTAGCGACCAATGAGCAGTTCTTC	CASSSPGLATNEQFF
TRBJ2-2	.	TRBV4-2	.	TGTGCCAGCAGCCCTGCGGTGGGATCCACCGGGGAGCTGTTTTTT	CASSPAVGSTGELFF
TRBJ2-5	TRBD2	TRBV25-1	.	TGTGCCAGCAGTGAATACCGGACTAGCGGGGGGCAAGAGACCCAGTACTTC	CASSEYRTSGGQETQYF
TRBJ2-4	.	TRBV27	many	TGTGCCAGCCAGGACAGAAAAAACATTCAGTACTTC	CASQDRKNIQYF
TRBJ2-3	.	TRBV18	.	TGTGCCAGCTCAAGGGACTCCGAAGATACGCAGTATTTT	CASSRDSEDTQYF
TRBJ2-3	TRBD2	TRBV25-1	.	TGTGCCAGCAGTGAACTAGTCGGGAGGGCAAGCACAGATACGCAGTATTTT	CASSELVGRASTDTQYF
TRBJ1-1	.	TRBV27	.	TGTGCCAGCACCCGGGACGGGAACACTGAAGCTTTCTTT	CASTRDGNTEAFF
TRBJ2-7	.	TRBV4-1	.	TGCGCCAGCAGCCAAACTCTAGTTGGGGGCTACGAGCAGTACTTC	CASSQTLVGGYEQYF
TRBJ2-7	TRBD1	TRBV2	medium-sized	TGTGCCAGCAAACAGGGGGGTAGCTCCTACGAGCAGTACTTC	CASKQGGSSYEQYF
TRBJ2-1	.	TRBV7-6	.	TGTGCCAGCAGCCGCAGCTCCAACAATGAGCAGTTCTTC	CASSRSSNNEQFF
TRBJ2-7	.	TRBV10-1	.	TGCGCCAGCAGTCTGACAGGTACAGTCCACGAGCAGTACTTC	CASSLTGTVHEQYF
TRBJ2-1	.	TRBV28	.	TGTGCCAGCATTACTCCGGGACACTCTTTCGGGGAGCAGTTCTTC	CASITPGHSFGEQFF
TRBJ1-5	TRBD1	TRBV7-6	.	TGTGCCAGCAGCTTAGGACAGGGTGGTTATCAGCCCCAGCATTTT	CASSLGQGGYQPQHF
TRBJ2-7	.	TRBV10-3	few	TGTGCCATCAGTGCCCTAGGGAAACGCTACGAGCAGTACTTC	CAISALGKRYEQYF
TRBJ1-1	.	TRBV7-9	.	TGTGCCAGCAGCTACAATACAGGGAACACTGAAGCTTTCTTT	CASSYNTGNTEAFF
TRBJ2-1	.	TRBV10-3	.	TGTGCCATCAGTGACCGGACCCCCTCTGGGCAGTTCTTC	CAISDRTPSGQFF
TRBJ2-5	.	TRBV5-4	.	TGTGCCAGCAGCTTTCTAGAGACCCAGTACTTC	CASSFLETQYF
TRBJ1-3	.	TRBV6-5	.	TGTGCCAGCAGTTACTCGCGACAGAAAGGAAACACCATATATTTT	CASSYSRQKGNTIYF
TRBJ2-6	TRBD1	TRBV7-3	.	TGTGCCAGCAGCTTCACAGGGGGCAACTCTGGGGCCAACGTCCTGACTTTC	CASSFTGGNSGANVLTF
TRBJ1-1	.	TRBV30	few	TGTGCCTGGACAACAGGGACCCCCCGAGCTTTCTTT	CAWTTGTPRAFF
TRBJ2-7	.	TRBV10-2	.	TGCGCCAGCAGTGTGTTGCGGCTCTACGAGCAGTACTTC	CASSVLRLYEQYF
TRBJ1-5	.	TRBV7-3	.	TGTGCCAGCAGCTTAGGGGCGGGACAGCCCCAGCATTTT	CASSLGAGQPQHF
TRBJ2-7	TRBD1	TRBV27	.	TGTGCCAGCAGTGTACGGACAGGTAATCCCTACGAGCAGTACTTC	CASSVRTGNPYEQYF
TRBJ1-1	.	TRBV9	.	TGTGCCAGCAGCGCCTTTACAGGGAGGAACACTGAAGCTTTCTTT	CASSAFTGRNTEAFF
TRBJ2-3	TRBD2	TRBV14	.	TGTGCCAGCAGCTCCCCGGGACTAGCGAGAGTGAGTACGCAGTATTTT	CASSSPGLARVSTQYF
TRBJ2-1	.	TRBV5-6	.	TGTGCCAGCAGCCGAGGAGGGGATCGCTACAATGAGCAGTTCTTC	CASSRGGDRYNEQFF
TRBJ1-2	TRBD1	TRBV19	.	TGTGCCAGTAAGAGGGCTGGGACAGACCAGGGGTATGGCTACACCTTC	CASKRAGTDQGYGYTF
TRBJ1-5	TRBD1	TRBV19	.	TGTGCCAGTAGTATGTCCCGGACAGGGGATCAGCCCCAGCATTTT	CASSMSRTGDQPQHF
TRBJ2-1	TRBD1	TRBV5-1	.	TGCGCCAGCAGCTTGGGGACAGGGGGCTCCTACAATGAGCAGTTCTTC	CASSLGTGGSYNEQFF
TRBJ2-5	.	TRBV18	many	TGTGCCAGCTCATCCGGGTACCAAGAGACCCAGTACTTC	CASSSGYQETQYF